This T cell receptor beta chain was obtained from a study of blood T cell repertoires in COVID-19 (dated by TCRdb to the early 2020s). Some background on the complete study: Collaborator samples came from the United States, Italy and Spain and covered acute and convalescent phases of COVID-19. HLA class I and class II types, where available, came from metadata supplied by the sample provider rather than from assay-based typing. The repertoires were released in a freely available public database intended as a resource for research on the immune response to SARS-CoV-2. A de-identified subject ID, COVID-19 status, age in years and sex were almost always included in the sample metadata. The dataset comprised deeply sampled blood TCRbeta repertoires from subjects exposed to, actively infected with, or recovered from COVID-19. The material from the prospective study consisted of cDNA or gDNA derived from T cells, B-cell-depleted T cells, or PBMCs. The samples were drawn from two sources: the first 160 participants of the ongoing ImmuneRACE study, and over 950 subjects contributed by 6 global collaborators.

TCRbeta CDR3 regions were amplified from genomic DNA using the immunoSEQ Assay, a bias-controlled multiplex PCR. Per the authors' processing: The number of nucleated cells in each sample was estimated from the amplification of reference gene primers within the assay. To quantify the absolute abundance of each unique TCRbeta CDR3 rearrangement, sequence reads were collapsed and filtered. Productive Simpson clonality was computed per sample as the square root of Simpson's diversity index over productive rearrangements. In TCRdb, the immuneACCESS table is reduced to in-frame sequences with V and J assigned. These tables do not hold every clone; where another copy was compared, an unresolved V gene accounts for under half, and the others remain unexplained. The DNA gave D and trimming, while V, J and clone size come from that table. Within this sample are 95,000 to 100,000 clones, with about nine tenths of them counted one time only. Roughly 17% of the sample rests with the top ten.

Whole blood was collected in K2EDTA tubes by collaborating institutions according to the institutions' own protocols. For TCRbeta analysis, collaborators shipped samples as frozen whole blood, isolated PBMCs, or DNA extracted from either of those sample types. A word on this clone: What antigen it recognizes has not been identified. There are no base qualities to consult, and no much larger clone falls within one base.

The paper's findings and limits, for the study overall: How much clinical and demographic metadata was included differed by source and by participant, and the metadata was provided uncurated.

Reading the germline V gene gives CDR1 SNHLY and CDR2 FYNNEI. Germline trimming amounts to 5 bases on V and 1 base on J, with 6 as the count of junction bases outside the gene matches. From the cysteine up to the phenylalanine, the CDR3 has a length of 15 residues. Solely the CDR3 DNA is kept, with 45 bases framed from the first base. This clonotype was obtained from a man in his forties or fifties with acute or convalescent COVID-19. The specimen was peripheral blood. Recombination joined TRBV2 with TRBJ1-1; a stretch of 8 junction bases matches TRBD1. The CDR3 amino acid sequence is: CASSKDRVSNTEAFF. The DNA sequence is as follows: TGTGCCAGCAGTAAGGACAGGGTCTCGAACACTGAAGCTTTCTTT.